Listed below are T cell receptor beta chains from one sample, sequenced in a study of OX40 agonist ivuxolimab in advanced cancers. Produced via immunoSEQ multiplex PCR; TCRdb's table is partial and in-frame only. This repertoire shows about 120,000 clones, 80% to 90% found once; its top ten account for around 0.55%. The sample here was CD4+ or CD8+ T cells sorted from blood, taken in a trial of the OX40 agonist ivuxolimab. The receptors stem from an adult with an advanced solid tumor such as melanoma, head and neck, liver or kidney cancer. Each CDR3 is given without its conserved first and last residue. Size values are once, few and many counts, or a class for expanded clones, and some rows have none.

clone_size: NA
j_call: TRBJ1-5
v_call: TRBV5-4
cdr3_aa: ASSLAPGQGAGNQPQH

clone_size: NA
j_call: TRBJ2-2
v_call: TRBV2
cdr3_aa: ASSERQITGELF

clone_size: once
j_call: TRBJ2-1
v_call: TRBV30
cdr3_aa: AWSPGQFSEQF

clone_size: NA
j_call: TRBJ1-2
v_call: TRBV11-2
cdr3_aa: ASSHGFGYT

clone_size: NA
j_call: TRBJ1-1
v_call: TRBV28
cdr3_aa: ASSFWVGAGAF

clone_size: few
j_call: TRBJ1-6
v_call: TRBV5-1
cdr3_aa: ASSLQGEESPLH

clone_size: NA
j_call: TRBJ2-7
v_call: TRBV18
cdr3_aa: ASSPPSTFNRGEQY

clone_size: NA
j_call: TRBJ1-2
v_call: TRBV25-1
cdr3_aa: ASSESGGLYGYT

clone_size: NA
j_call: TRBJ2-1
v_call: TRBV7-2
cdr3_aa: ASSSRATGAHNEQF

clone_size: NA
j_call: TRBJ1-2
v_call: TRBV9
cdr3_aa: ASSDGQGAYGYT

clone_size: once
j_call: TRBJ2-1
v_call: TRBV12-2
cdr3_aa: ASRRPRGSSYNEQF

clone_size: NA
j_call: TRBJ1-6
v_call: TRBV27
cdr3_aa: ASPDQGGSSYNSPLH

clone_size: NA
j_call: TRBJ1-2
v_call: TRBV6-6
cdr3_aa: ASSGTGTGMGYT

clone_size: NA
j_call: TRBJ1-3
v_call: TRBV5-1
cdr3_aa: ASTLGGASGNTIY

clone_size: NA
j_call: TRBJ2-1
v_call: TRBV5-1
cdr3_aa: ASSLAVSPTGYNEQF

clone_size: NA
j_call: TRBJ1-2
v_call: TRBV19
cdr3_aa: ASSPGQGNYGYT

clone_size: NA
j_call: TRBJ1-4
v_call: TRBV5-4
cdr3_aa: ASSFRGPGTNEKLF

clone_size: once
j_call: TRBJ2-1
v_call: TRBV30
cdr3_aa: AWSLGGGSSYNEQF

clone_size: NA
j_call: TRBJ2-3
v_call: TRBV27
cdr3_aa: ASSLSMAGPSTDTQY

clone_size: NA
j_call: TRBJ1-2
v_call: TRBV6-5
cdr3_aa: ASSPGTGVNYGYT

clone_size: NA
j_call: TRBJ1-2
v_call: TRBV6-5
cdr3_aa: ASSRGRYYGYT

clone_size: NA
j_call: TRBJ2-5
v_call: TRBV9
cdr3_aa: ASSVGPSRAQETQY

clone_size: NA
j_call: TRBJ1-3
v_call: TRBV28
cdr3_aa: ASSLWAGVSGNTIY

clone_size: NA
j_call: TRBJ2-5
v_call: TRBV4-1
cdr3_aa: ASSPNGGGPGETQY

clone_size: NA
j_call: TRBJ1-5
v_call: TRBV30
cdr3_aa: ADTQGGMQPQH

clone_size: NA
j_call: TRBJ2-7
v_call: TRBV7-2
cdr3_aa: ASSLLVRGTEQY

clone_size: NA
j_call: TRBJ1-4
v_call: TRBV7-2
cdr3_aa: ASSFKYEKLF

clone_size: NA
j_call: TRBJ2-3
v_call: TRBV2
cdr3_aa: ASSERGAWGTDTQY

clone_size: NA
j_call: TRBJ2-1
v_call: TRBV18
cdr3_aa: ASSPHEQSHIANNEQF

clone_size: NA
j_call: TRBJ2-5
v_call: TRBV7-2
cdr3_aa: ASSLEVTQY

clone_size: NA
j_call: TRBJ2-1
v_call: TRBV7-9
cdr3_aa: ASSLGGGLAGSYNEQF

clone_size: NA
j_call: TRBJ1-4
v_call: TRBV6-5
cdr3_aa: ASSPRPATNEKLF

clone_size: few
j_call: TRBJ2-5
v_call: TRBV15
cdr3_aa: ATSRDKTSGGETQY

clone_size: NA
j_call: TRBJ2-1
v_call: TRBV5-1
cdr3_aa: ASSIGQGGNEQF

clone_size: NA
j_call: TRBJ2-5
v_call: TRBV5-1
cdr3_aa: ASSLAQGAGETQY

clone_size: NA
j_call: TRBJ1-5
v_call: TRBV18
cdr3_aa: ASSPSESGKLNHQPQH